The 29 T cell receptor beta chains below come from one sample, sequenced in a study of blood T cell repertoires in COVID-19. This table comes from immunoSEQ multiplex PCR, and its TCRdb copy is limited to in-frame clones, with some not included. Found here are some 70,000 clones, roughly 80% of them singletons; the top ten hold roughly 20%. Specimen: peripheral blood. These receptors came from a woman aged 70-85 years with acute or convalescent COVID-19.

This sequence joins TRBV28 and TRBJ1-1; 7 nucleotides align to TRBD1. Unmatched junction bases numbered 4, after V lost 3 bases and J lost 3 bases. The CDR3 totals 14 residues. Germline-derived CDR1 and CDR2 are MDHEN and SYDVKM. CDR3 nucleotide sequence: TGTGCCAGCAGTTTGGCAGGGGGTCACACTGAAGCTTTCTTT. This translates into CASSLAGGHTEAFF.

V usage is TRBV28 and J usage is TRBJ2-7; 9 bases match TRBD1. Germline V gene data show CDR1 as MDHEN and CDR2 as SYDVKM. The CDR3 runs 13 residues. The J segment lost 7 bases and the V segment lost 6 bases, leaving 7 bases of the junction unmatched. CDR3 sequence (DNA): TGTGCCAGCAGCCTCGGACAGGGGAGAGAGCAGTACTTC. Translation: CASSLGQGREQYF.

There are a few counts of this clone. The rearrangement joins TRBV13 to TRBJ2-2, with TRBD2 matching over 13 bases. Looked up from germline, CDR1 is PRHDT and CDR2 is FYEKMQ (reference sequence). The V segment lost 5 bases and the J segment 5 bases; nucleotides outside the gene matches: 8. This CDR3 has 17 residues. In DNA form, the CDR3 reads TGTGCCAGCAGCGCCGGACTAGCGGGAGTACGAACCGGGGAGCTGTTTTTT. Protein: CASSAGLAGVRTGELFF.

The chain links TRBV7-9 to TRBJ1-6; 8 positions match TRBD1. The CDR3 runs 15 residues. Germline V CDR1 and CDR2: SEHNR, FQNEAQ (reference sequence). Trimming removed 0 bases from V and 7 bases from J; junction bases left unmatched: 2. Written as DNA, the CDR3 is TGTGCCAGCAGCTTAGCAGGACAGGGAAATTCACCCCTCCACTTT. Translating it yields CASSLAGQGNSPLHF.

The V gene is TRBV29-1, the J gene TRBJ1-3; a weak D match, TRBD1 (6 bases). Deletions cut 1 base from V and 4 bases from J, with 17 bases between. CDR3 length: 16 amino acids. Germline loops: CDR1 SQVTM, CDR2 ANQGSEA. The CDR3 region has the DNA TGCAGCGTTGAAGGGCAGGCGGGGGCTTCGGGAAACACCATATATTTT. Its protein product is CSVEGQAGASGNTIYF.

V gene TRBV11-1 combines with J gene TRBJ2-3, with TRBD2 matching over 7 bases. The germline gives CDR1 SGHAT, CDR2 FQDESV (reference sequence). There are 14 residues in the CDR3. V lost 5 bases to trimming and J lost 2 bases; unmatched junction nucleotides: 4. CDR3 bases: TGTGCCAGCAGCCCCGGGACTACCACAGATACGCAGTATTTT. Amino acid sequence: CASSPGTTTDTQYF. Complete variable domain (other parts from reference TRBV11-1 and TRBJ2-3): EAEVAQSPRYKITEKSQAVAFWCDPISGHATLYWYRQILGQGPELLVQFQDESVVDDSQLPKDRFSAERLKGVDSTLKIQPAELGDSAMYLCASSPGTTTDTQYFGPGTRLTVL.

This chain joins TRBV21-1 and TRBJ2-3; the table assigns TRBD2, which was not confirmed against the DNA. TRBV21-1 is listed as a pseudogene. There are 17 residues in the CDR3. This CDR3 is CASSKEARTSATDTQYF. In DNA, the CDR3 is TGTGCCAGCAGCAAAGAGGCGAGGACTAGCGCGACAGATACGCAGTATTTT.

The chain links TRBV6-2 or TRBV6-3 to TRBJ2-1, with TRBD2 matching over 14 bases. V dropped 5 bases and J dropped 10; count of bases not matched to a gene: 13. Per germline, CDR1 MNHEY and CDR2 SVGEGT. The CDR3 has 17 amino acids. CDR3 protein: CASSGLAGLAGVKEQFF. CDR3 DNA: TGTGCCAGCAGTGGGCTCGCGGGACTAGCGGGAGTCAAAGAGCAGTTCTTC.

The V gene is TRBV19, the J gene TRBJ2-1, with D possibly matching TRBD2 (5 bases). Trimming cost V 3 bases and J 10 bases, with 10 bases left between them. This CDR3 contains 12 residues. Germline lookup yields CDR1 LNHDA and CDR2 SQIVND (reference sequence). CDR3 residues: CASSMGGGEQFF. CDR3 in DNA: TGTGCCAGTAGTATGGGCGGAGGAGAGCAGTTCTTC.

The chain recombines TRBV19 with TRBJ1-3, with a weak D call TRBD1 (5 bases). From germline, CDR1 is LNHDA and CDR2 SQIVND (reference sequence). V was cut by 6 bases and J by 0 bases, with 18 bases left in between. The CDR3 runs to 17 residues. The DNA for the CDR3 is TGTGCCAGTAGGAAATTCGACAGCCTCTTCTCTGGAAACACCATATATTTT. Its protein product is CASRKFDSLFSGNTIYF.

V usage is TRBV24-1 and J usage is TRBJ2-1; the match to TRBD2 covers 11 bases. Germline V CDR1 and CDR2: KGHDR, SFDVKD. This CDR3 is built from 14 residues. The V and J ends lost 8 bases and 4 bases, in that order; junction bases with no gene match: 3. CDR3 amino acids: CATTSGRLYNEQFF. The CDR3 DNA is TGTGCCACCACTAGCGGGAGGTTATACAATGAGCAGTTCTTC.

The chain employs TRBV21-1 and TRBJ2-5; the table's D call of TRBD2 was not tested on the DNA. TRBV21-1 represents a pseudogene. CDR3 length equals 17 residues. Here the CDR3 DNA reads TGTGCCAGCAGCACCCGACTAGCACGACTGGGCAAAGAGACCCAGTACTTC. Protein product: CASSTRLARLGKETQYF.

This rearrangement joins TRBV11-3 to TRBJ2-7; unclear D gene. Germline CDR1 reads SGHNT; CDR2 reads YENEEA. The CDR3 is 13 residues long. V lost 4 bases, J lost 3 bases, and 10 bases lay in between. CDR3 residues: CASSSPEDYEQYF. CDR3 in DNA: TGTGCCAGCAGCTCGCCAGAGGACTACGAGCAGTACTTC.

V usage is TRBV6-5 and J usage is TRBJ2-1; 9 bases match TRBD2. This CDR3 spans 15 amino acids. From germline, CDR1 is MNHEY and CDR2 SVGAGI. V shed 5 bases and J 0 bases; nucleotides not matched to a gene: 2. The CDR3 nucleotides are TGTGCCAGCAGTCTAGCGGGGAGCTCCTACAATGAGCAGTTCTTC. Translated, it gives CASSLAGSSYNEQFF.

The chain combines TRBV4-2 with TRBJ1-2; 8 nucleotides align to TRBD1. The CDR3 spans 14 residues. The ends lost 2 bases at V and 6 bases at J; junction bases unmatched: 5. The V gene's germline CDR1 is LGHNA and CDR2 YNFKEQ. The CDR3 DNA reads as TGTGCCAGCAGCCAACTACAGGGGGATGATGGCTACACCTTC. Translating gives CASSQLQGDDGYTF.

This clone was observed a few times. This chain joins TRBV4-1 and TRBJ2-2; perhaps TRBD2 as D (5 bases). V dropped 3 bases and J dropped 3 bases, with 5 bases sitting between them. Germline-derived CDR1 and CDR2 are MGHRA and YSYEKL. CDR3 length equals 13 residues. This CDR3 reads CASSQRDTGELFF. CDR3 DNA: TGCGCCAGCAGCCAGCGGGACACCGGGGAGCTGTTTTTT.

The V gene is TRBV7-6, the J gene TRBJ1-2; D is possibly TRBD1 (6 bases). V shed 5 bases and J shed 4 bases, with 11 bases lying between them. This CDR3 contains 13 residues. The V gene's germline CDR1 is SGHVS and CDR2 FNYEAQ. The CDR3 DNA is TGTGCCAGCAGCCCCGGACAGCCCTATGGCTACACCTTC. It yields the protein CASSPGQPYGYTF.

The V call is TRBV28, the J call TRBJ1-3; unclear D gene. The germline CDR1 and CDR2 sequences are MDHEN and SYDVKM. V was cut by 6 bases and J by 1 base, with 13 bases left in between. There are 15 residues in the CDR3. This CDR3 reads CASRAFGVSGNTIYF. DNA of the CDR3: TGTGCCAGCAGAGCTTTCGGGGTATCTGGAAACACCATATATTTT.

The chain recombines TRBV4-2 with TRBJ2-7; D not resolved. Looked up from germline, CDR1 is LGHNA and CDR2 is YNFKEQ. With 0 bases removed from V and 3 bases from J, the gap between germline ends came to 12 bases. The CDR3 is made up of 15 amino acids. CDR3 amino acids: CASSQDRLTHYEQYF. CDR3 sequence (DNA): TGTGCCAGCAGCCAAGACAGGCTAACCCACTACGAGCAGTACTTC.

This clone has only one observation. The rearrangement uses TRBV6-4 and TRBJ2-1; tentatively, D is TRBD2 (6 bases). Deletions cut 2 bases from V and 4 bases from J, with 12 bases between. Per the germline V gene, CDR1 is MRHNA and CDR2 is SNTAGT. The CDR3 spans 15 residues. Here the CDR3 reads CASSDAGTGYNEQFF. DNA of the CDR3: TGTGCCAGCAGTGACGCCGGGACTGGGTACAATGAGCAGTTCTTC.

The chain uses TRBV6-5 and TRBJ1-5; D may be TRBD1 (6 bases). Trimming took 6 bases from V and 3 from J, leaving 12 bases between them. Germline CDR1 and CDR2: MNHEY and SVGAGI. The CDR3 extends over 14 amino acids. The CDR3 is CASSLRDTNQPQHF. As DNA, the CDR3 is TGTGCCAGCAGCCTCCGGGACACCAATCAGCCCCAGCATTTT.

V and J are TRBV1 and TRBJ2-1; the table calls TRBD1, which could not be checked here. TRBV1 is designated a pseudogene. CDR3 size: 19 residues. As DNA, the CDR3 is TGCACCAGCAGCCATGGGACAGGGGGCCCGGGGGCCCCGGGGGGTGAGCAGTTCTTC. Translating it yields CTSSHGTGGPGAPGGEQFF.

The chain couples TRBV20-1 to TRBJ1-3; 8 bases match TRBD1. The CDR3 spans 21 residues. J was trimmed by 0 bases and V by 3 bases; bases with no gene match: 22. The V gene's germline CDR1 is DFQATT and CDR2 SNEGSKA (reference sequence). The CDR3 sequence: CSASPAMTGAARRSSGNTIYF. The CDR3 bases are TGCAGTGCTAGTCCAGCCATGACAGGGGCCGCGAGGCGATCCTCTGGAAACACCATATATTTT.

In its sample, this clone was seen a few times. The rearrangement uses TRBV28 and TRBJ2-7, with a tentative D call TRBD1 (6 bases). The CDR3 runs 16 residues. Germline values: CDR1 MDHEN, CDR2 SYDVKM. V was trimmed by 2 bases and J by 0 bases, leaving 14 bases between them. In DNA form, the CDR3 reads TGTGCCAGCAGTTTAGGCACAGGGTCCTACTCCTACGAGCAGTACTTC. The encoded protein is CASSLGTGSYSYEQYF.

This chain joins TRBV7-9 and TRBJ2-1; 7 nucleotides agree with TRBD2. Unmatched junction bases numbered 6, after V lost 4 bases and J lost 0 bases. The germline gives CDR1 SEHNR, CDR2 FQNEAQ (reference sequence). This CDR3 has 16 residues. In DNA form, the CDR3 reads TGTGCCAGCAGCTCATTTCAGCGGGACTCCTACAATGAGCAGTTCTTC. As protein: CASSSFQRDSYNEQFF.

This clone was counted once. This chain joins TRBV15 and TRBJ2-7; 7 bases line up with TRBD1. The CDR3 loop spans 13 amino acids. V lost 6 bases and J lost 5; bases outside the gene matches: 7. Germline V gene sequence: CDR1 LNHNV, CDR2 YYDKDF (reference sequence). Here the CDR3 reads CATRMTGRDEQYF. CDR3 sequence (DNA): TGTGCCACCAGGATGACAGGGCGGGACGAGCAGTACTTC.

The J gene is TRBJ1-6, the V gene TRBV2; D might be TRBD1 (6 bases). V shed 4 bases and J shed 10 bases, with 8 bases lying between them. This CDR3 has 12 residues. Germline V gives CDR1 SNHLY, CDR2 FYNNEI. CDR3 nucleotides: TGTGCCAGCAGTGTGCAGGGGTCACCCCTCCACTTT. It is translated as CASSVQGSPLHF.

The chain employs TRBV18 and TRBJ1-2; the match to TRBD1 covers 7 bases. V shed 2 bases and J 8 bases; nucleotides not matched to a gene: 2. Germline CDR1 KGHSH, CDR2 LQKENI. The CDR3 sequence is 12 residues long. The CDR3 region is CASSPIQGGYTF. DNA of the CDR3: TGTGCCAGCTCACCAATACAGGGGGGCTACACCTTC.

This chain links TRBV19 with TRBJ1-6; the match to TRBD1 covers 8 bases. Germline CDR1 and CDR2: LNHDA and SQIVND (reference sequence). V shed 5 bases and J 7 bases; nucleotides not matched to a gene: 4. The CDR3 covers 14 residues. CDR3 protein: CASSWTGYNSPLHF. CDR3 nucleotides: TGTGCCAGTAGTTGGACAGGGTACAATTCACCCCTCCACTTT. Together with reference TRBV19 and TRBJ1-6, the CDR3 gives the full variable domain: DGGITQSPKYLFRKEGQNVTLSCEQNLNHDAMYWYRQDPGQGLRLIYYSQIVNDFQKGDIAEGYSVSREKKESFPLTVTSAQKNPTAFYLCASSWTGYNSPLHFGNGTRLTVT.